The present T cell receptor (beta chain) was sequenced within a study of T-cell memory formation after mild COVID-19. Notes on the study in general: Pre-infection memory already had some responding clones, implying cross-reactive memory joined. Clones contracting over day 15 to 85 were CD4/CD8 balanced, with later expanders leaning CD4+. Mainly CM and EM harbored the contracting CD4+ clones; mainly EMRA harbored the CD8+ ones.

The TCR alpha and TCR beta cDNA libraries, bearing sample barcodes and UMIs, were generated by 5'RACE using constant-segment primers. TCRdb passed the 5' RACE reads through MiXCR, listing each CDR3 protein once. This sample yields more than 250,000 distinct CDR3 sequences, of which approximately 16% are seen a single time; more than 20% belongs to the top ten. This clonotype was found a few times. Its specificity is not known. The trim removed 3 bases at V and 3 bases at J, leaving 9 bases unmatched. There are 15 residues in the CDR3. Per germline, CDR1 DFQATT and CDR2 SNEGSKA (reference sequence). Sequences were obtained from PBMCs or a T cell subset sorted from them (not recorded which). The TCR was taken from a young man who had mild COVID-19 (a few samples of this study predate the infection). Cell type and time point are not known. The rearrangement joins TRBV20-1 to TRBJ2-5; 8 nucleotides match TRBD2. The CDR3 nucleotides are TGCAGTGCTAGTCAAGCGGGGGAACCTAAAGAGACCCAGTACTTC. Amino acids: CSASQAGEPKETQYF.